The clone carrying this T cell receptor (beta chain) showed up just a few times. Its antigen is unidentified. This clone may be a read error of a much larger clone one base away. The source material, RNA transcripts, was used to amplify TCR beta CDR3 regions. The HTBI primer set was used in a first-round RT-PCR of the TCR CDR3. TCRdb ran MiXCR on the multiplex PCR reads and lists one entry per CDR3 protein. The sample holds a few hundred thousand distinct CDR3 sequences; about a sixth are singletons and the top ten take around 17%. The data were obtained in a study of T cells in Graves' hyperthyroidism and ophthalmopathy. Study-wide findings and caveats: From stable hyperthyroidism, ophthalmopathy was separated by a 13 V-J model. Before onset, ophthalmopathy was predicted by the model a median around 6 months earlier.

Diagnoses rested on clinical symptoms, serum thyroxine and TRAb, thyroid ultrasound and orbital computed tomography. Cells are PBMCs isolated from 9 to 10 ml of fresh blood. The CDR3 sequence is 15 residues long. J gave up 1 base and V 4 bases, and 3 bases lay outside the gene matches. Germline values: CDR1 SGHVS, CDR2 FQNEAQ. This receptor was obtained from a woman between 18 and 29 years old with Graves' ophthalmopathy. V and J are TRBV7-8 and TRBJ2-2; 7 bases are shared with TRBD1. The sample was blood. CDR3 DNA sequence: TGTGCCAGCAGCTCCCGGGACAGGAACACCGGGGAGCTGTTTTTT. Protein product: CASSSRDRNTGELFF. Variable domain in full (rest from reference TRBV7-8 and TRBJ2-2): GAGVSQSPRYKVAKRGQDVALRCDPISGHVSLFWYQQALGQGPEFLTYFQNEAQLDKSGLPSDRFFAERPEGSVSTLKIQRTQQEDSAVYLCASSSRDRNTGELFFGEGSRLTVL.